These 8 T cell receptor beta chains originate from one sample sequenced in a study of T cell changes during pregnancy in multiple sclerosis. TCRdb's table, derived via immunoSEQ multiplex PCR, lists solely in-frame clones and lacks some. This sample has about 36,000 clones, with 70% to 90% found just once. The material sequenced was CD8+ T cells from peripheral blood mononuclear cells, taken in the third trimester of pregnancy. These receptors were obtained from a female donor with multiple sclerosis, enrolled in a pregnancy study.

This rearrangement joins TRBV19 to TRBJ1-2; D uncertain. In germline, CDR1 is LNHDA, CDR2 SQIVND (reference sequence). With 3 bases removed from V and 5 bases from J, the gap between germline ends came to 22 bases. The CDR3 is 17 amino acids. DNA for the CDR3: TGTGCCAGTAGTATCGCCCCCCACACAGTCCCTCGGTATGGCTACACCTTC. Its translation is CASSIAPHTVPRYGYTF.

The chain recombines TRBV7-3 with TRBJ2-3; 15 positions agree with TRBD2. Germline lookup yields CDR1 SGHTA and CDR2 FQGTGA. The CDR3 loop spans 18 amino acids. J was trimmed by 2 bases and V by 5 bases; bases with no gene match: 8. The CDR3 bases are TGTGCCAGCAGCGAGGGGACTAGCGGGGGGTATACCACAGATACGCAGTATTTT. Residues: CASSEGTSGGYTTDTQYF.

DNA for the CDR3: TGTGCCAGAGTGGACCCTGATACAGGGCACTCTGGAAACACCATATATTTT. Protein: CARVDPDTGHSGNTIYF. The chain employs TRBV2 and TRBJ1-3, with D maybe TRBD1 (6 bases). V lost 9 bases, J lost 0 bases, and 21 bases lay in between. Looked up from germline, CDR1 is SNHLY and CDR2 is FYNNEI. The CDR3 runs to 17 residues.

This chain uses TRBV5-6 with TRBJ1-2, with unresolved D. The CDR3 is made up of 11 amino acids. Germline values: CDR1 SGHDT, CDR2 YYEEEE. Trimming took off 0 bases at V and 7 bases at J, with 4 bases between the two ends. The CDR3 protein is CASSLVSGYTF. The DNA for the CDR3 is TGTGCCAGCAGCTTGGTGAGTGGCTACACCTTC. The full variable domain, its missing parts supplied by reference TRBV5-6 and TRBJ1-2, is DAGVTQSPTHLIKTRGQQVTLRCSPKSGHDTVSWYQQALGQGPQFIFQYYEEEERQRGNFPDRFSGHQFPNYSSELNVNALLLGDSALYLCASSLVSGYTFGSGTRLTVV.

This clone was seen once. The CDR3 sequence: CASSSPPGGPDTQYF. The CDR3 region has the DNA TGTGCCAGCAGCTCTCCGCCAGGGGGCCCAGATACGCAGTATTTT. The chain uses TRBV7-9 and TRBJ2-3, with 8 bases aligning to TRBD1. This CDR3 has 15 residues. Trimming took 4 bases from V and 4 from J; bases not matched to a gene: 7. Germline CDR1 SEHNR, CDR2 FQNEAQ (reference sequence).

J is TRBJ1-4 and V is TRBV7-9; 8 bases align to TRBD1. J gave up 7 bases and V 4 bases, and 11 bases lay outside the gene matches. The germline V gene has CDR1 SEHNR and CDR2 FQNEAQ (reference sequence). This CDR3 comprises 16 residues. The CDR3 here is CASSSPDRAFGEKLFF. CDR3 sequence (DNA): TGTGCCAGCAGCTCTCCGGACAGGGCTTTTGGTGAAAAACTGTTTTTT.

The chain recombines TRBV5-1 with TRBJ2-1; TRBD2 aligns across 9 bases. V was clipped by 4 bases and J by 0 bases; unmatched bases: 5. Germline CDR1 is SGHRS and CDR2 is YFSETQ. The CDR3 length is 16 residues. Here the CDR3 DNA reads TGCGCCAGCAGCCCAGTTAGCGGGAGCTCCTACAATGAGCAGTTCTTC. This codes for CASSPVSGSSYNEQFF. Filled out from reference TRBV5-1 and TRBJ2-1, the complete variable domain reads KAGVTQTPRYLIKTRGQQVTLSCSPISGHRSVSWYQQTPGQGLQFLFEYFSETQRNKGNFPGRFSGRQFSNSRSEMNVSTLELGDSALYLCASSPVSGSSYNEQFFGPGTRLTVL.

The chain links TRBV6-6 to TRBJ2-7; TRBD2 is a possible D gene (6 bases). CDR1 is MNHNY and CDR2 is SVGAGI in the germline V gene (reference sequence). This CDR3 has 12 residues. Trimming pared 6 bases from V and 3 bases from J, leaving 9 bases between. Here the CDR3 DNA reads TGTGCCAGCAGCTCCGGGAGCTACGAGCAGTACTTC. Protein product: CASSSGSYEQYF.